The clone carrying this T cell receptor (beta chain) was seen repeatedly, ten times or more. cDNA was made by 5'RACE with 10-nucleotide random UMIs. MiXCR was run by TCRdb on the 5' RACE reads, yielding one entry per CDR3 protein. The sample includes tens of thousands of distinct CDR3 sequences, 3.5% to 4.5% of them seen just once. The data were obtained in a study of neurological immune-mediated disorders. The sample consisted of PBMCs. The receptor's source is a woman in her forties or fifties with multiple sclerosis.

CDR3 residues: CSARDPAGQPQHF. CDR3 nucleotides: TGCAGTGCTAGAGATCCCGCGGGTCAGCCCCAGCATTTT. The chain links TRBV20-1 to TRBJ1-5; D is undetermined. Germline V gene lookup returns CDR1 DFQATT and CDR2 SNEGSKA (reference sequence). Between the trimmed V and J ends, which lost 0 bases and 6 bases, there was a span of 9 bases. The length of the CDR3 is 13 residues.